The clone carrying this T cell receptor beta chain has a handful of counts. Its antigen is currently unknown. The sample is drawn from a study of breast tumors, draining lymph nodes, adjacent tissues. Using its own MiXCR run on the multiplex PCR reads, TCRdb lists one record per CDR3 protein. The table has around 25,000 distinct CDR3 sequences, roughly a quarter seen once; the top ten hold around an eighth. Study-wide results and caveats: Tumor TCR diversity was below lymph nodes but above nontumor tissue.

This CDR3 spans 14 amino acids. Germline assignment: CDR1 MDHEN and CDR2 SYDVKM. V was clipped by 7 bases and J by 7 bases, with 17 bases between them. The receptor was derived from a female donor with breast cancer. Some clones in this sample may be carry-over from other donors' samples. The rearrangement links TRBV28 to TRBJ1-5; D is perhaps TRBD1 (5 bases). Sequencing used breast tumor tissue. The chain's CDR3 is CASNQGRGAQPQHF. CDR3 coding DNA: TGTGCCAGCAATCAAGGGAGGGGCGCCCAGCCCCAGCATTTT.